The rows below give T cell receptor beta chains drawn from one sample of a study of T cell responses to AZD1222 COVID-19 vaccine. Produced via immunoSEQ multiplex PCR; TCRdb's table is partial and in-frame only. Among around 150,000 clones listed, roughly nine tenths were seen once. The sequencing here drew on peripheral blood, taken 28 days after the second AZD1222 dose. Receptor source: an adult who received the AZD1222 COVID-19 vaccine. The CDR3 runs from the conserved cysteine through the conserved F or W. The D gene is left open where the match is weak. Expanded clones are given a class, and other clones once, few, many or no size at all.

J gene | D gene | V gene | clone size | CDR3 protein | CDR3 DNA
TRBJ1-1 | TRBD1 | TRBV4-2 | . | CASSQDIRQGKGEAFF | TGTGCCAGCAGCCAAGATATCCGACAGGGAAAGGGCGAAGCTTTCTTT
TRBJ1-5 | . | TRBV21-1 | . | CAPWGVRNQPQHF | TGTGCCCCCTGGGGGGTCCGGAATCAGCCCCAGCATTTT
TRBJ1-2 | . | TRBV4-2 | . | CASSPDSFTNYGYTF | TGTGCCAGCAGCCCGGACAGCTTCACAAACTATGGCTACACCTTC
TRBJ2-2 | TRBD2 | TRBV9 | few | CASSARGLAGGPGTGELFF | TGTGCCAGCAGTGCCCGAGGACTAGCGGGAGGGCCGGGCACCGGGGAGCTGTTTTTT
TRBJ1-1 | . | TRBV7-6 | . | CASSLAQGVTEAFF | TGTGCCAGCAGCTTAGCACAGGGCGTCACTGAAGCTTTCTTT
TRBJ2-1 | TRBD2 | TRBV7-9 | few | CASPPASGTYNEQFF | TGTGCCAGCCCTCCCGCTAGCGGGACCTACAATGAGCAGTTCTTC
TRBJ1-2 | . | TRBV28 | . | CASRSGPNYGYTF | TGTGCCAGCAGGTCCGGGCCAAACTATGGCTACACCTTC
TRBJ2-5 | TRBD2 | TRBV7-3 | . | CASSRGTSPRETQYF | TGTGCCAGCAGCAGAGGGACTAGCCCCCGAGAGACCCAGTACTTC
TRBJ2-1 | TRBD1 | TRBV14 | . | CASSQLTGGNEQFF | TGTGCCAGCAGCCAACTGACAGGGGGCAATGAGCAGTTCTTC
TRBJ1-2 | . | TRBV28 | . | CASRPDYGYTF | TGTGCCAGCAGACCGGACTATGGCTACACCTTC
TRBJ1-1 | . | TRBV7-3 | . | CASSPIGGPNTEAFF | TGTGCCAGCAGCCCCATCGGGGGCCCGAACACTGAAGCTTTCTTT
TRBJ2-7 | TRBD1 | TRBV5-1 | . | CASSLATGGSSYEQYF | TGCGCCAGCAGCTTGGCCACAGGGGGAAGCTCCTACGAGCAGTACTTC
TRBJ2-7 | . | TRBV7-9 | . | CASSLGDEQYF | TGTGCCAGCAGCTTAGGAGATGAGCAGTACTTC
TRBJ2-5 | . | TRBV7-3 | . | CASSLGRQETQYF | TGTGCCAGCAGCTTGGGCAGGCAAGAGACCCAGTACTTC
TRBJ2-7 | . | TRBV13 | . | CASSLEAGSEQYF | TGTGCCAGCAGCTTAGAGGCAGGGTCCGAGCAGTACTTC
TRBJ1-2 | . | TRBV5-6 | . | CASTAVGGLYGYTF | TGTGCCAGCACCGCCGTCGGGGGATTGTATGGCTACACCTTC
TRBJ1-1 | . | TRBV29-1 | . | CSVGRTGEAFF | TGCAGCGTGGGACGTACAGGAGAAGCTTTCTTT
TRBJ1-4 | . | TRBV5-1 | . | CASSWEGWDEKLFF | TGCGCCAGCAGCTGGGAGGGCTGGGATGAAAAACTGTTTTTT
TRBJ2-1 | . | TRBV3-1/TRBV3-2 | . | CASSPGQNSYNEQFF | TGTGCCAGCAGCCCTGGACAGAACTCCTACAATGAGCAGTTCTTC
TRBJ2-5 | . | TRBV5-6 | . | CASSLVWAQETQYF | TGTGCCAGCAGCTTGGTATGGGCCCAAGAGACCCAGTACTTC
TRBJ1-6 | TRBD1 | TRBV3-1/TRBV3-2 | . | CASSQGQGYGNSPLHF | TGTGCCAGCAGCCAAGGACAGGGCTATGGTAATTCACCCCTCCACTTT
TRBJ2-1 | . | TRBV24-1 | few | CATSDARRAINEQFF | TGTGCCACCAGTGATGCTCGGAGGGCCATAAATGAGCAGTTCTTC
TRBJ1-3 | . | TRBV11-2 | . | CAVRRAFRGNTIYF | TGTGCCGTAAGGAGGGCCTTTAGGGGAAACACCATATATTTT
TRBJ2-5 | TRBD1 | TRBV5-5 | . | CASSGPGQGYETQYF | TGTGCCAGCAGCGGACCGGGACAGGGATACGAGACCCAGTACTTC
TRBJ1-4 | . | TRBV12-3/TRBV12-4 | . | CASSPSNEKLFF | TGTGCCAGCAGCCCCTCAAATGAAAAACTGTTTTTT
TRBJ2-1 | TRBD2 | TRBV5-1 | few | CASSSPEAGAVSYNEQFF | TGCGCCAGCAGCTCCCCTGAAGCGGGAGCGGTCTCCTACAATGAGCAGTTCTTC
TRBJ2-3 | . | TRBV27 | once | CASSPQRPTGTDTQYF | TGTGCCAGCAGTCCACAGCGGCCGACCGGCACAGATACGCAGTATTTT
TRBJ2-1 | . | TRBV27 | . | CASSLSGPRYNEQFF | TGTGCCAGCAGTTTATCCGGTCCCCGTTACAATGAGCAGTTCTTC
TRBJ2-7 | . | TRBV5-1 | . | CASSLGGGIDEQYF | TGCGCCAGCAGCTTGGGTGGGGGAATCGACGAGCAGTACTTC